This is a list of T cell receptor beta chains from one sample in a study of blood T cell repertoires in COVID-19. Produced via immunoSEQ multiplex PCR; TCRdb's table is partial and in-frame only. Here the sample spans 350,000 to 450,000 clones, approximately 86% being singletons. Sequencing input: peripheral blood. The receptor set was obtained from a woman in her sixties with COVID-19, enrolled during active disease. Each CDR3 is given with its conserved first and last residue. D genes are given only for firm matches. Rows give clone size only sometimes, using once, few, many, or a class for an expanded clone.

cdr3_aa	cdr3_nt	v_call	j_call	d_call	clone_size
CASSLDRGPAYEQYF	TGCGCCAGCAGCTTGGACAGGGGGCCTGCCTACGAGCAGTACTTC	TRBV5-1	TRBJ2-7	TRBD1	-
CASSGGGYTGELFF	TGTGCCAGCAGCGGCGGGGGGTACACCGGGGAGCTGTTTTTT	TRBV6-5	TRBJ2-2	TRBD2	once
CASSLRTANYEQYF	TGCGCCAGCAGCCTCCGGACAGCCAACTACGAGCAGTACTTC	TRBV5-1	TRBJ2-7	-	once
CASSLDGTPYEQYF	TGTGCCAGCAGCTTAGACGGGACACCTTACGAGCAGTACTTC	TRBV7-9	TRBJ2-7	-	-
CASSLRTGGSPDTQYF	TGTGCCAGCAGCTTACGGACAGGGGGCTCTCCAGATACGCAGTATTTT	TRBV7-9	TRBJ2-3	TRBD1	-
CASSPSGTGMLHGYTF	TGTGCCAGCTCACCTTCCGGGACAGGGATGTTACATGGCTACACCTTC	TRBV18	TRBJ1-2	TRBD1	-
CASSSPGGGFLYF	TGTGCCAGCAGCTCCCCTGGCGGGGGCTTTCTTTACTTC	TRBV13	TRBJ2-5	-	few
CASSATLAVDGDTQYF	TGTGCCAGCAGCGCAACTCTAGCGGTGGATGGGGATACGCAGTATTTT	TRBV11-2	TRBJ2-3	TRBD2	few
CASSFLTGGGSPLHF	TGTGCCAGCAGTTTCCTGACAGGGGGCGGTTCACCCCTCCACTTT	TRBV27	TRBJ1-6	TRBD1	-
CASSPLATSYNEQFF	TGTGCCAGCAGCCCACTAGCCACCTCGTACAATGAGCAGTTCTTC	TRBV7-3	TRBJ2-1	-	-
CASTKGANTGELFF	TGTGCCAGCACTAAGGGAGCAAACACCGGGGAGCTGTTTTTT	TRBV7-3	TRBJ2-2	-	-
CASSINPQIYGYTF	TGTGCCAGTAGTATTAACCCACAAATCTATGGCTACACCTTC	TRBV19	TRBJ1-2	-	-
CASSPPDGRPGTQYF	TGTGCCAGCAGCCCCCCCGACGGGAGGCCAGGGACCCAGTACTTC	TRBV7-7	TRBJ2-5	TRBD2	-
CASSTIGTVSYEQYF	TGTGCCAGCAGTACAATCGGGACTGTCTCCTACGAGCAGTACTTC	TRBV27	TRBJ2-7	-	-
CASSFSGGSDTQYF	TGTGCCAGCAGCTTTAGCGGGGGGTCAGATACGCAGTATTTT	TRBV7-3	TRBJ2-3	TRBD2	-
CASSLGQGSYYEQYF	TGTGCCAGCAGCCTGGGACAGGGTTCCTACTACGAGCAGTACTTC	TRBV9	TRBJ2-7	TRBD1	-
CASSQQGGPNSPLHF	TGTGCCAGCTCCCAACAAGGGGGACCGAATTCACCCCTCCACTTT	TRBV18	TRBJ1-6	-	-
CASSSQGWDTEAFF	TGTGCCAGCAGCTCACAGGGGTGGGACACTGAAGCTTTCTTT	TRBV7-3	TRBJ1-1	TRBD1	-
CASSRGQFTDTQYF	TGTGCCAGCAGCCGTGGACAGTTCACAGATACGCAGTATTTT	TRBV7-3	TRBJ2-3	-	-
CASSLAISGPNEKLFF	TGCGCCAGCAGCTTGGCCATTTCAGGGCCTAATGAAAAACTGTTTTTT	TRBV5-1	TRBJ1-4	-	-
CASSIGGETQYF	TGTGCCAGTAGTATTGGGGGGGAGACCCAGTACTTC	TRBV19	TRBJ2-5	-	once
CASTRRAANTGELFF	TGTGCCAGCACTAGGCGGGCCGCGAACACCGGGGAGCTGTTTTTT	TRBV5-4	TRBJ2-2	-	-
CASSWRGGSYNEQFF	TGTGCCAGCAGTTGGCGGGGGGGATCCTACAATGAGCAGTTCTTC	TRBV27	TRBJ2-1	TRBD2	-